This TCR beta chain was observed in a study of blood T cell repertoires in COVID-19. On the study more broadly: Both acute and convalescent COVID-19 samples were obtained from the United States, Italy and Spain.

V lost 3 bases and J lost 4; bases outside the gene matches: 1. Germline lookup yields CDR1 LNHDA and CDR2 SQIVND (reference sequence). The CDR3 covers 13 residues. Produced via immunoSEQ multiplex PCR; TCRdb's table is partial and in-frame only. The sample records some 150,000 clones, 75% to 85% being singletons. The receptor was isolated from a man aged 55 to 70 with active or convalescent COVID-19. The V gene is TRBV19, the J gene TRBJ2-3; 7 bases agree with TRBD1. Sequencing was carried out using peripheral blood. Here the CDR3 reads CASSIDRADTQYF. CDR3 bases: TGTGCCAGTAGTATCGACAGGGCAGATACGCAGTATTTT.